These T cell receptor beta chains were read from a single sample in a study of T cells in Graves' hyperthyroidism and ophthalmopathy. MiXCR was run by TCRdb on the multiplex PCR reads, yielding one entry per CDR3 protein. The sample has some 620,000 distinct CDR3 sequences; 15% to 20% are singletons. Sequencing input: blood. All receptors derive from a woman between 25 and 40 years old with Graves' hyperthyroidism. CDR3s include the opening cysteine and the closing phenylalanine or tryptophan. Fields, in order: D gene, J gene, clone size, V gene, CDR3 protein, CDR3 DNA. The D gene is left open where the match is weak. Size values are once, few and many counts, or a class for expanded clones, and some rows have none.

>NA|TRBJ2-5|NA|TRBV9
CASSVEWGSETQYF
TGTGCCAGCAGCGTAGAATGGGGCTCGGAGACCCAGTACTTC
>NA|TRBJ1-1|NA|TRBV16
CASSQWQTEAFF
TGTGCCAGCAGCCAATGGCAGACTGAAGCTTTCTTT
>NA|TRBJ1-1|many|TRBV10-3
CAIRGLGENTEAFF
TGTGCCATCCGGGGCCTCGGTGAGAACACTGAAGCTTTCTTT
>NA|TRBJ1-1|NA|TRBV5-5
CAAGDTLNTEAFF
TGTGCCGCGGGAGATACACTAAACACTGAAGCTTTCTTT
>TRBD2|TRBJ2-5|NA|TRBV4-1
CASSQDSLAGEGETQYF
TGCGCCAGCAGCCAAGATAGCCTAGCGGGAGAAGGGGAGACCCAGTACTTC
>TRBD2|TRBJ2-7|many|TRBV7-2
CASSSPGLTLEQYF
TGTGCCAGCAGCTCACCGGGACTAACGCTTGAGCAGTACTTC
>NA|TRBJ2-1|few|TRBV5-1
CASELTGQLYNEQFF
TGCGCCAGTGAATTGACGGGACAACTCTACAATGAGCAGTTCTTC
>TRBD1|TRBJ1-1|many|TRBV11-2
CASSLEGARDTEAFF
TGTGCCAGCAGCTTGGAGGGGGCCCGCGACACTGAAGCTTTCTTT
>NA|TRBJ2-7|many|TRBV6-1
CASSEASTAKESYEQYF
TGTGCCAGCAGTGAAGCATCGACAGCAAAGGAGTCATACGAGCAGTACTTC
>NA|TRBJ2-5|many|TRBV28
CASRGRALQETQYF
TGTGCCAGCAGGGGCAGGGCCCTCCAAGAGACCCAGTACTTC
>NA|TRBJ2-1|few|TRBV12-3/TRBV12-4
CASGSTSNEQFF
TGTGCCAGCGGATCGACTAGTAATGAGCAGTTCTTC
>TRBD1|TRBJ2-3|many|TRBV2
CASSWDRDTDTQYF
TGTGCCAGTTCTTGGGACAGGGACACAGATACGCAGTATTTT
>TRBD1|TRBJ2-1|NA|TRBV5-8
CASSPGQAYGNEQFF
TGTGCCAGCAGCCCGGGACAGGCCTACGGGAATGAGCAGTTCTTC
>NA|TRBJ1-3|NA|TRBV6-1
CASGTGYGNTIYF
TGTGCCAGCGGAACGGGATATGGAAACACCATATATTTT
>TRBD2|TRBJ2-1|many|TRBV20-1
CSVDSGRFANNEQFF
TGCAGTGTGGATAGCGGGAGATTTGCGAACAATGAGCAGTTCTTC
>NA|TRBJ2-1|few|TRBV20-1
CSASTQRRFF
TGCAGTGCTAGTACCCAAAGGAGGTTCTTC
>TRBD1|TRBJ2-3|NA|TRBV2
CAKRGQGLDTQYF
TGTGCCAAGAGGGGGCAGGGGCTAGATACGCAGTATTTT
>NA|TRBJ1-5|many|TRBV12-3/TRBV12-4
CASSWDYQPQHF
TGTGCCAGCAGCTGGGATTATCAGCCCCAGCATTTT
>TRBD1|TRBJ2-2|NA|TRBV20-1
CSARTGGHTGELFF
TGCAGTGCTAGAACAGGGGGGCACACCGGGGAGCTGTTTTTT
>TRBD1|TRBJ2-3|few|TRBV5-4
CASDRQGSTDTQYF
TGTGCCAGCGACCGACAGGGTAGCACAGATACGCAGTATTTT
>NA|TRBJ1-1|many|TRBV7-8
CASSLNRRMNTEAFF
TGTGCCAGCAGCTTAAATAGACGGATGAACACTGAAGCTTTCTTT
>NA|TRBJ2-5|NA|TRBV25-1
CASSGVRGDSLLETQYF
TGTGCCAGCAGTGGCGTGAGGGGGGACAGTCTTCTTGAGACCCAGTACTTC
>NA|TRBJ1-5|many|TRBV20-1
CSGRQQLNQPQHF
TGCAGTGGCCGACAACAACTTAATCAGCCCCAGCATTTT
>TRBD1|TRBJ1-1|many|TRBV7-8
CASSLGLSQGMNTEAFF
TGTGCCAGCAGCTTAGGCCTATCACAGGGGATGAACACTGAAGCTTTCTTT
>NA|TRBJ1-2|many|TRBV7-2
CASSLDQAIGYTF
TGTGCCAGCAGCTTAGACCAGGCTATTGGCTACACCTTC
>NA|TRBJ1-1|few|TRBV3-1
CASSQDLLQNTEAFF
TGTGCCAGCAGCCAAGACCTGCTACAGAACACTGAAGCTTTCTTT
>NA|TRBJ2-4|NA|TRBV20-1
CSARDSGAKNIQYF
TGCAGTGCTAGGGATAGCGGAGCCAAAAACATTCAGTACTTC
>NA|TRBJ2-1|NA|TRBV3-1
CASSQGKSSSYNEQFF
TGTGCCAGCAGCCAAGGGAAGAGTAGCTCCTACAATGAGCAGTTCTTC
>NA|TRBJ2-3|many|TRBV7-8
CASSAGSWESTDTQYF
TGTGCCAGCAGCGCGGGGTCCTGGGAGTCCACAGATACGCAGTATTTT
>TRBD2|TRBJ2-1|NA|TRBV2
CASSYTNGTTNEQFF
TGTGCCAGCAGCTACACTAACGGGACTACAAATGAGCAGTTCTTC